A single sample is the source of the 3 T cell receptor beta chains below, sequenced in a study of naive and memory T cell subsets. Amplification of ligated cDNA took four PCR rounds with SP2 and nested alpha and beta constant primers. MiXCR, applied by TCRdb to the 5' RACE reads, yields one record per CDR3 protein. The data contain about 62,000 distinct CDR3 sequences, roughly 8.1% of them singletons. A UMI-containing oligonucleotide was joined by 3' ligation to the TCR cDNA template. These receptors were obtained from a female donor in good health.

CDR3 DNA: TGTGCCAGCAGTTACTCTAGCGGGGGAGTCAATGAGCAGTTCTTC. Its protein product is CASSYSSGGVNEQFF. The V gene is TRBV6-5, the J gene TRBJ2-1; 9 bases are shared with TRBD2. Germline loops: CDR1 MNHEY, CDR2 SVGAGI. The CDR3 contains 15 residues. After removal of 0 bases from V and 6 bases from J, the junction contained 3 bases not matched to a gene.

J is TRBJ2-3 and V is TRBV20-1, with 13 bases aligning to TRBD2. After removal of 3 bases from V and 4 bases from J, the junction contained 1 base not matched to a gene. Per the germline V gene, CDR1 is DFQATT and CDR2 is SNEGSKA (reference sequence). There are 14 residues in the CDR3. The CDR3 protein is CSASGLAGADTQYF. CDR3 coding DNA: TGCAGTGCTAGCGGACTAGCGGGAGCAGATACGCAGTATTTT.

This clonotype was seen a few times. The chain employs TRBV3-1 and TRBJ2-1; 12 positions match TRBD1. The V gene end was trimmed by 3 bases and the J gene end by 5 bases; junction bases not matched to a gene: 8. The CDR3 extends over 17 amino acids. In germline, CDR1 is LGHDT, CDR2 YNNKEL (reference sequence). CDR3 DNA sequence: TGTGCCAGCAGCCACCCGGCGGGACAGGGGGCCGACAATGAGCAGTTCTTC. Its protein product is CASSHPAGQGADNEQFF.